Below, 10 T cell receptor beta chains from the same sample are listed, as sequenced in a study of blood T cell repertoires in COVID-19. Some clones are missing from TCRdb's copy, which holds only in-frame ones; the method was immunoSEQ multiplex PCR. The sample consists of approximately 130,000 clones, around 77% of them appearing once. Sequences were obtained from peripheral blood. Receptor source: a human donor in a cohort sampled during active COVID-19.

The chain carries TRBV6-5 and TRBJ1-6, with D possibly being TRBD1 (6 bases). Trimming left V 0 bases short and J 7 bases short, with 13 bases between. The CDR3 contains 16 residues. The germline V gene encodes CDR1 MNHEY and CDR2 SVGAGI. Here the CDR3 reads CASSYSTGLRNSPLHF. CDR3 sequence (DNA): TGTGCCAGCAGTTACTCAACAGGGCTGCGGAATTCACCCCTCCACTTT.

At least ten counts were recorded for this clone. This chain connects TRBV5-4 to TRBJ1-6, with 7 nucleotides matching TRBD1. Germline V gene lookup returns CDR1 SGHNT and CDR2 YYREEE (reference sequence). J lost 7 bases, V lost 4 bases, and 8 bases had no gene match. The CDR3 is 15 residues long. This CDR3 reads CASSTATGVNSPLHF. The CDR3 nucleotides are TGTGCCAGCAGCACAGCAACAGGGGTAAATTCACCCCTCCACTTT.

In DNA, the CDR3 is TGCGCCAGCAGCTTGGAGGTGGGCACCAGCACAGATACGCAGTATTTT. Translating gives CASSLEVGTSTDTQYF. V gene TRBV5-1 combines with J gene TRBJ2-3; D ambiguous. In germline, CDR1 is SGHRS, CDR2 YFSETQ. V lost 0 bases to trimming and J lost 0 bases, with 11 bases between them. The CDR3 totals 16 residues.

The chain recombines TRBV19 with TRBJ2-5, with 8 nucleotides matching TRBD2. The CDR3 loop spans 15 amino acids. Looked up from germline, CDR1 is LNHDA and CDR2 is SQIVND (reference sequence). Trimming took 8 bases from V and 1 from J; bases not matched to a gene: 9. The CDR3 region is CASRGGGPFQETQYF. The CDR3 bases are TGTGCCAGTCGCGGCGGGGGGCCATTCCAAGAGACCCAGTACTTC.

CDR3 loop: CASMTDSDYGYTF. The CDR3 DNA reads TGTGCCAGCATGACGGACAGCGACTATGGCTACACCTTC. The chain uses TRBV6-6 and TRBJ1-2; TRBD1 is a possible D gene (6 bases). The CDR3 covers 13 residues. V was trimmed by 7 bases and J by 3 bases, leaving 12 bases between them. Germline V lookup: CDR1 MNHNY, CDR2 SVGAGI (reference sequence).

The chain recombines TRBV19 with TRBJ2-7, with TRBD2 identical over 8 bases. The CDR3 has 15 amino acids. Germline CDR1 LNHDA, CDR2 SQIVND (reference sequence). The junction had 6 bases not matched to a gene; V was cut back by 5 bases and J by 0 bases. CDR3 region: CASSLRRGGSYEQYF. CDR3 DNA: TGTGCCAGTAGTCTTAGACGGGGGGGCTCCTACGAGCAGTACTTC.

The chain has TRBV28 and TRBJ1-1; the D gene is possibly TRBD1 (6 bases). The CDR3 covers 13 residues. The germline V gene encodes CDR1 MDHEN and CDR2 SYDVKM. The V end was cut by 6 bases, the J end by 3 bases, with 11 bases between. The DNA for the CDR3 is TGTGCCAGCAGCCCCCCAGGGGACACTGAAGCTTTCTTT. Encoded protein: CASSPPGDTEAFF.

The V call is TRBV5-1, the J call TRBJ1-2; 9 nucleotides match TRBD1. CDR3 length equals 14 residues. CDR1 SGHRS and CDR2 YFSETQ come from the germline V gene. V shed 0 bases and J 6 bases; nucleotides not matched to a gene: 3. CDR3 sequence reads: CASSLAGTGNGYTF. CDR3 nucleotides: TGCGCCAGCAGCTTGGCGGGGACAGGGAATGGCTACACCTTC.

The chain recombines TRBV5-4 with TRBJ1-3, with D maybe TRBD1 (5 bases). The CDR3 is 15 amino acids. Germline V lookup: CDR1 SGHNT, CDR2 YYREEE (reference sequence). V was trimmed by 4 bases and J by 0 bases, leaving 11 bases between them. The CDR3 loop is CASSLDIRSGNTIYF. The CDR3 region has the DNA TGTGCCAGCAGCCTGGACATCCGCTCTGGAAACACCATATATTTT.

V usage is TRBV7-9 and J usage is TRBJ2-1; D unclear. Germline CDR1 is SEHNR and CDR2 is FQNEAQ (reference sequence). The CDR3 extends over 11 amino acids. V lost 8 bases, J lost 9 bases, and 11 bases lay in between. CDR3 sequence reads: CASEAFGEQFF. The CDR3 DNA follows: TGTGCCAGCGAAGCATTTGGTGAGCAGTTCTTC.